This TCR beta chain was obtained from a study of cytomegalovirus exposure and HLA in healthy donors. Points from the study as a whole: The study flagged about 150 TCR beta chains as cytomegalovirus-associated. Productive status was seen about 90% or about 30% of the time for most TCR beta V segments in an earlier analysis. Fewer N-insertions than the 666-donor mean were reportedly shown by an Asian-associated ancestry cluster in a later analysis. Other equally common chains were less clonally expanded than HLA-associated TCR beta chains, a later analysis showed.

Primers included in the PCR were 60 Vbeta and 13 Jbeta primers. Profiled with immunoSEQ multiplex PCR; TCRdb holds only in-frame clones, not every one. The sample lists about 54,000 clones, approximately 82% occurring once. Concerning this clone itself: Its antigen is still unknown.

Between the trimmed V and J ends, which lost 6 bases and 0 bases, there was a span of 12 bases. From germline, CDR1 is MRHNA and CDR2 SNTAGT. The CDR3 contains 15 residues. The chain uses TRBV6-4 and TRBJ2-1; D is possibly TRBD2 (6 bases). Material: PBMCs. This TCR was sampled from a woman under 30 in good health and CMV-seronegative. DNA for the CDR3: TGTGCCAGCAGCCCGGGGGAAAGCTCCTACAATGAGCAGTTCTTC. This encodes CASSPGESSYNEQFF.